These 8 T cell receptor beta chains came from one sample sequenced in a study of T-cell memory formation after mild COVID-19. TCRdb re-analysed the 5' RACE reads in MiXCR, keeping a single row per CDR3 protein. The data show about 39,000 distinct CDR3 sequences, about 6% seen once. The specimen sequenced was PBMCs or a T cell subset sorted from them (not recorded which). The receptors stem from an adult who had mild COVID-19 (a few samples of this study predate the infection). Cell type and time point are not known.

The gene calls are TRBV20-1 and TRBJ1-5, with 8 bases matching TRBD1. Germline V gene sequence: CDR1 DFQATT, CDR2 SNEGSKA (reference sequence). V lost 4 bases, J lost 6 bases, and 5 bases stayed unmatched. The CDR3 contains 13 residues. CDR3 DNA sequence: TGCAGTGCTACGGACAGGGCACCTCAGCCCCAGCATTTT. It codes for CSATDRAPQPQHF.

The V and J genes are TRBV7-3 and TRBJ2-5, with TRBD1 matching 8 bases. Germline assignment: CDR1 SGHTA and CDR2 FQGTGA. CDR3 length equals 13 residues. Trimming cost V 4 bases and J 4 bases; bases outside gene matches: 2. In DNA form, the CDR3 reads TGTGCCAGCAGCTACGGACAGGGAGAGACCCAGTACTTC. Protein sequence: CASSYGQGETQYF.

Many counts were recorded for this clonotype. The J gene is TRBJ2-7, the V gene TRBV12-3 or TRBV12-4; D is undetermined. The CDR3 consists of 12 residues. Trimming removed 3 bases at V and 6 bases at J, with 9 bases between. CDR3 in DNA: TGTGCCAGCAGTTTTGCTCCCGCCGAGCAGTACTTC. Encoded protein: CASSFAPAEQYF.

There are many counts of this clonotype. The CDR3 here is CASSSHQIYNEQFF. CDR3 sequence (DNA): TGCGCCAGCAGCTCCCACCAAATCTACAATGAGCAGTTCTTC. The chain uses TRBV5-1 and TRBJ2-1; D unresolved. Germline loops: CDR1 SGHRS, CDR2 YFSETQ. V shed 3 bases and J shed 3 bases, with 10 bases lying between them. The CDR3 length is 14 residues.

This clonotype was observed many times. V usage is TRBV7-9 and J usage is TRBJ2-2; 7 bases align to TRBD2. The germline V gene has CDR1 SEHNR and CDR2 FQNEAQ (reference sequence). The CDR3 contains 16 residues. With V trimmed by 7 bases and J by 0 bases, 8 bases remained unmatched. The CDR3 protein is CASNGGGASNTGELFF. CDR3 in DNA: TGTGCCAGCAATGGCGGGGGAGCGTCGAACACCGGGGAGCTGTTTTTT.

This clonotype was seen many times. J is TRBJ2-1 and V is TRBV12-3 or TRBV12-4; TRBD2 matches at 7 bases. V dropped 7 bases and J dropped 4; count of bases not matched to a gene: 7. The length of the CDR3 is 14 residues. CDR3: CASILSSGYNEQFF. The DNA for the CDR3 is TGTGCCAGCATTCTCTCTAGCGGTTACAATGAGCAGTTCTTC.

This clonotype has a count of ten or more. This chain uses TRBV7-9 with TRBJ1-2; 10 nucleotides align to TRBD1. This CDR3 comprises 17 residues. The J segment lost 0 bases and the V segment lost 7 bases, leaving 11 bases of the junction unmatched. Germline V gene sequence: CDR1 SEHNR, CDR2 FQNEAQ (reference sequence). The CDR3 sequence is CASTAQGQGTANYGYTF. CDR3 bases: TGTGCCAGCACAGCACAGGGACAGGGGACCGCTAACTATGGCTACACCTTC.

This clonotype was counted ten times or more. The rearrangement links TRBV5-1 to TRBJ2-1, with D unresolved. Trimming took off 6 bases at V and 0 bases at J, with 10 bases between the two ends. The CDR3 runs to 14 residues. The germline V gene encodes CDR1 SGHRS and CDR2 YFSETQ. For the CDR3, the DNA is TGCGCCAGCAAAGAGCTAAGCTCCTACAATGAGCAGTTCTTC. Protein: CASKELSSYNEQFF.